The 27 T cell receptor beta chains below come from one sample, sequenced in a study of cytotoxic CD8 clonotypes in ibrutinib-treated CLL (dated by TCRdb to the early 2020s). The receptor library was made with the immunoSEQ multiplex PCR assay. Entries here come from immuneACCESS through TCRdb and include only in-frame sequences with V and J called. Some clones fail to appear in such tables; in the studies checked, an unresolved V gene covers under half of the shortfall, and the cause of the remainder is unknown. The sample table records 100,000 to 150,000 clones; approximately 83% of these occur just once. The ten most abundant clones make up roughly 1.9% of the sample. In the paper's terms, the time point label means: 24 months on ibrutinib. The sample consisted of PBMCs, taken after 24 months of ibrutinib treatment. These receptors came from a human donor with chronic lymphocytic leukemia.

This clone showed up just once. The V and J genes are TRBV28 and TRBJ1-2, with D possibly being TRBD1 (5 bases). The germline V gene has CDR1 MDHEN and CDR2 SYDVKM. The ends were cut back, 6 bases at V and 4 bases at J, with 18 bases in the middle. CDR3 length: 15 amino acids. In DNA, the CDR3 is TGTGCCAGCAGGTTCATCGGGGGGAGGGCCTATGGCTACACCTTC. It translates to CASRFIGGRAYGYTF.

The chain recombines TRBV10-1 with TRBJ1-3; 8 nucleotides match TRBD1. V was clipped by 9 bases and J by 0 bases; unmatched bases: 7. The CDR3 has 15 residues. Germline V gene sequence: CDR1 WNHNN, CDR2 SYGVQD (reference sequence). This CDR3 reads CARTGDRGSGNTIYF. CDR3 sequence (DNA): TGCGCCAGAACGGGAGACAGGGGCTCTGGAAACACCATATATTTT.

This chain connects TRBV7-3 to TRBJ1-2; maybe TRBD1 (5 bases). The CDR3 runs 16 residues. Germline lookup yields CDR1 SGHTA and CDR2 FQGTGA. V was trimmed by 5 bases and J by 4 bases, leaving 20 bases between them. CDR3 amino acids: CASSPPGRGAGYGYTF. The CDR3 nucleotides read TGTGCCAGCAGCCCCCCTGGTAGGGGCGCTGGCTATGGCTACACCTTC.

The chain carries TRBV27 and TRBJ2-5; weak D call: TRBD1 (7 bases). The J call may be faulty, since TRBJ2-7 better matches the DNA end. The germline CDR1 and CDR2 sequences are MNHEY and SMNVEV (reference sequence). The CDR3 is 13 residues long. The CDR3 DNA sequence: TGTGCCAGCCCAGGGGGACTGGGGGGCGAGCAGTACTTC. Translation: CASPGGLGGEQYF.

Regarding this clone: Other nucleotide sequences from this sample produce the same CDR3. The chain combines TRBV18 with TRBJ2-7, with D perhaps TRBD1 (6 bases). Trimming removed 0 bases from V and 2 bases from J, with 8 bases in between. CDR3 length equals 14 residues. Germline values: CDR1 KGHSH, CDR2 LQKENI. The CDR3 DNA is TGTGCCAGCTCACCACCGGGACAACCCTACGAGCAGTACTTC. It is translated as CASSPPGQPYEQYF. Looking up the rest from reference TRBV18 and TRBJ2-7 gives the full variable domain: NAGVMQNPRHLVRRRGQEARLRCSPMKGHSHVYWYRQLPEEGLKFMVYLQKENIIDESGMPKERFSAEFPKEGPSILRIQQVVRGDSAAYFCASSPPGQPYEQYFGPGTRLTVT.

This chain joins TRBV28 and TRBJ2-3, with TRBD1 identical over 9 bases. The CDR3 has 17 residues. The V and J ends lost 2 bases and 5 bases, in that order; junction bases with no gene match: 11. Germline V gene lookup returns CDR1 MDHEN and CDR2 SYDVKM. The CDR3 protein is CASSLRKPGQGIDTQYF. For the CDR3, the DNA is TGTGCCAGCAGTTTACGGAAGCCGGGACAGGGTATAGATACGCAGTATTTT.

The V gene is TRBV28, the J gene TRBJ1-2; TRBD1 matches at 8 bases. The ends lost 1 base at V and 7 bases at J; junction bases unmatched: 5. This CDR3 comprises 14 residues. The V gene's germline CDR1 is MDHEN and CDR2 SYDVKM. Here the CDR3 reads CASSLSQGAGGYTF. In nucleotides, the CDR3 is TGTGCCAGCAGTTTATCGCAGGGGGCCGGTGGCTACACCTTC.

This rearrangement joins TRBV7-2 to TRBJ1-1; D gene unclear. Germline loops: CDR1 SGHTA, CDR2 FQGNSA. The CDR3 sequence is 12 residues long. The V end lost 5 bases, the J end lost 4 bases, and 8 bases lay between the germline ends. Here the CDR3 DNA reads TGTGCCAGCAGCCCCAAATTCACTGAAGCTTTCTTT. As protein: CASSPKFTEAFF.

The chain combines TRBV27 with TRBJ2-5; TRBD1 aligns across 10 bases. The junction had 6 bases not matched to a gene; V was cut back by 6 bases and J by 2 bases. This CDR3 comprises 15 residues. CDR1 and CDR2 from the germline V gene are MNHEY and SMNVEV (reference sequence). The CDR3: CASRRQGAKQETQYF. The CDR3 nucleotides read TGTGCCAGCAGACGACAGGGGGCGAAACAAGAGACCCAGTACTTC.

This clone was detected only once. The chain links TRBV7-9 to TRBJ2-4; 8 nucleotides match TRBD1. V was clipped by 3 bases and J by 6 bases; unmatched bases: 10. Germline lookup yields CDR1 SEHNR and CDR2 FQNEAQ (reference sequence). CDR3 length: 16 residues. CDR3 in DNA: TGTGCCAGCAGCTTGATGGCCAGGGGGCTTGGAAACATTCAGTACTTC. Translation gives CASSLMARGLGNIQYF. Together with reference TRBV7-9 and TRBJ2-4, the CDR3 gives the full variable domain: DTGVSQNPRHKITKRGQNVTFRCDPISEHNRLYWYRQTLGQGPEFLTYFQNEAQLEKSRLLSDRFSAERPKGSFSTLEIQRTEQGDSAMYLCASSLMARGLGNIQYFGAGTRLSVL.

The rearrangement joins TRBV5-1 to TRBJ2-7; 10 nucleotides line up with TRBD2. V shed 4 bases and J 4 bases; nucleotides not matched to a gene: 26. CDR3 length: 21 residues. Germline values: CDR1 SGHRS, CDR2 YFSETQ. The CDR3 spells CASSAKTLGRSGRASEYEQYF. The CDR3 coding sequence is TGCGCCAGCAGCGCCAAGACCCTAGGAAGGAGCGGGAGGGCCAGTGAATACGAGCAGTACTTC.

The genes are TRBV6-4 and TRBJ2-1; 12 bases are a match to TRBD2. The CDR3 covers 14 residues. Germline CDR1 and CDR2: MRHNA and SNTAGT. The J segment lost 9 bases and the V segment lost 6 bases, leaving 6 bases of the junction unmatched. The DNA of the CDR3 is TGTGCCAGCAGGACTAGCGGGAGTTCAGGTGAGCAGTTCTTC. The encoded protein is CASRTSGSSGEQFF.

This clone was counted only a few times. The chain is built from TRBV6-1 and TRBJ2-7, with no clear D. CDR1 MNHNS and CDR2 SASEGT come from the germline V gene. CDR3 length: 12 residues. Trimming removed 4 bases at V and 5 bases at J, with 9 bases between. CDR3 DNA: TGTGCCAGCAGTGGGCAGGCCGACGAGCAGTACTTC. It encodes CASSGQADEQYF.

This clone was seen more than once but under ten times. The rearrangement links TRBV25-1 to TRBJ1-2; 9 bases fit TRBD1. The CDR3 length is 17 residues. Trimming took 3 bases from V and 1 from J; bases not matched to a gene: 9. Germline V gives CDR1 MGHDK, CDR2 SYGVNS. The CDR3, as DNA: TGTGCCAGCAGTGATTCCTCCCGGGACAGGGTTAACTATGGCTACACCTTC. This codes for CASSDSSRDRVNYGYTF.

This clone was observed a few times. The CDR3 region has the DNA TGTGCCAGTAGGCGGGACAGAAACTATGGCTACACCTTC. Translation: CASRRDRNYGYTF. This chain joins TRBV19 and TRBJ1-2; 7 bases are shared with TRBD1. Per germline, CDR1 LNHDA and CDR2 SQIVND (reference sequence). The trim removed 6 bases at V and 2 bases at J, leaving 3 bases unmatched. This CDR3 contains 13 residues.

This chain joins TRBV27 and TRBJ2-3; no clear D. Germline CDR1 MNHEY, CDR2 SMNVEV (reference sequence). V shed 2 bases and J shed 1 base, with 4 bases lying between them. The CDR3 covers 13 residues. CDR3 DNA: TGTGCCAGCAGTTTAGGGCGCACAGATACGCAGTATTTT. This gives the protein CASSLGRTDTQYF.

V gene TRBV12-5 combines with J gene TRBJ2-2; D is unclear. The CDR3 is 13 amino acids. Germline V CDR1 and CDR2: LGHNT, FRNRAP. Trimming took off 6 bases at V and 1 base at J, with 6 bases between the two ends. The CDR3 sequence is CASGKGNTGELFF. DNA for the CDR3: TGTGCTAGTGGAAAGGGGAACACCGGGGAGCTGTTTTTT.

The count of this clone is one. V and J are TRBV5-8 and TRBJ2-2, with 8 bases matching TRBD1. Germline CDR1 is SGHTS and CDR2 is YDEGEE. The CDR3 is 15 amino acids. V shed 0 bases and J 3 bases; nucleotides not matched to a gene: 1. CDR3 coding DNA: TGTGCCAGCAGCTTGGTACAGGGGGACACCGGGGAGCTGTTTTTT. Amino acid sequence: CASSLVQGDTGELFF.

The rearrangement links TRBV4-1 to TRBJ1-5, with 9 bases aligning to TRBD1. Germline CDR1 MGHRA, CDR2 YSYEKL. The CDR3 has 15 amino acids. The V segment lost 7 bases and the J segment 5 bases; nucleotides outside the gene matches: 9. CDR3 sequence reads: CASTHGQGSDQPQHF. The CDR3 DNA reads TGCGCCAGCACTCACGGACAGGGGTCGGATCAGCCCCAGCATTTT.

The chain employs TRBV28 and TRBJ2-7; 10 bases are shared with TRBD1. The J segment lost 12 bases and the V segment lost 7 bases, leaving 15 bases of the junction unmatched. Per germline, CDR1 MDHEN and CDR2 SYDVKM. This CDR3 contains 14 residues. CDR3 sequence reads: CASNAGTGVLGRYF. In nucleotides, the CDR3 is TGTGCCAGCAATGCAGGGACAGGGGTCTTAGGTCGGTACTTC. The full variable domain, with the rest looked up from reference TRBV28 and TRBJ2-7, is DVKVTQSSRYLVKRTGEKVFLECVQDMDHENMFWYRQDPGLGLRLIYFSYDVKMKEKGDIPEGYSVSREKKERFSLILESASTNQTSMYLCASNAGTGVLGRYFGPGTRLTVT.

The rearrangement joins TRBV6-5 to TRBJ1-2, with D unresolved. V gave up 6 bases and J gave up 2 bases, with 13 bases separating them. The CDR3 has 14 residues. The germline CDR1 and CDR2 sequences are MNHEY and SVGAGI. CDR3 nucleotides: TGTGCCAGCAGAAAGGCCTCGTCAAACTATGGCTACACCTTC. Translated: CASRKASSNYGYTF.

This chain links TRBV28 with TRBJ1-2; D not certain. V lost 3 bases and J lost 2, with 7 bases in between. Germline values: CDR1 MDHEN, CDR2 SYDVKM. This CDR3 has 13 amino acids. Here the CDR3 DNA reads TGTGCCAGCAGTTTGGACTCGAACTATGGCTACACCTTC. This encodes CASSLDSNYGYTF.

The CDR3, as DNA: TGTGCCACCACACACAACCGTAGGGGAGAGACCCAGTACTTC. Amino acid sequence: CATTHNRRGETQYF. The chain is built from TRBV11-3 and TRBJ2-5; TRBD1 might be the D (5 bases). V was pared by 10 bases and J by 4 bases, with 19 bases between. Germline-derived CDR1 and CDR2 are SGHNT and YENEEA. The CDR3 runs 14 residues.

V usage is TRBV6-6 and J usage is TRBJ1-5, with D tentatively TRBD1 (6 bases). V lost 4 bases and J 6 bases, leaving 13 bases between the germline ends. The V gene's germline CDR1 is MNHNY and CDR2 SVGAGI (reference sequence). The CDR3 consists of 14 residues. The CDR3 bases are TGTGCCAGCAGTTCGGGGGGGCTCGGTCAGCCCCAGCATTTT. This encodes CASSSGGLGQPQHF.

This chain connects TRBV7-2 to TRBJ2-7, with D possibly called TRBD1 or TRBD2 (5 bases each). This CDR3 has 14 residues. CDR1 SGHTA and CDR2 FQGNSA come from the germline V gene. V gave up 8 bases and J gave up 4 bases, with 18 bases separating them. CDR3 sequence (DNA): TGTGCCAGCGGGGGTAGGGCCACGAGATACGAGCAGTACTTC. Its protein is CASGGRATRYEQYF.

The rearrangement links TRBV7-2 to TRBJ1-1; weak D call: TRBD1 (6 bases). Between the trimmed V and J ends, which lost 4 bases and 5 bases, there was a span of 14 bases. This CDR3 comprises 14 residues. CDR1 SGHTA and CDR2 FQGNSA come from the germline V gene. The CDR3 sequence: CASSSDRRGTEAFF. The DNA of the CDR3 is TGTGCCAGCAGCTCCGACAGGAGGGGGACTGAAGCTTTCTTT.

Only a few counts were recorded for this clone. CDR3 in amino acids: CASSLSRGFDNSPLHF. For the CDR3, the DNA is TGTGCCAGCAGTTTATCCCGGGGCTTTGATAATTCACCCCTCCACTTT. The chain couples TRBV27 to TRBJ1-6; the D gene is possibly TRBD1 (5 bases). Trimming removed 0 bases at V and 5 bases at J, with 11 bases between. The CDR3 sequence is 16 residues long. Germline loops: CDR1 MNHEY, CDR2 SMNVEV (reference sequence).